Detailed here is one T cell receptor (beta chain). The data were taken from a study of Ad26.COV2.S vaccination and SARS-CoV-2 variants. Looking at the study overall: The Ad26.COV2.S arm of the COV1001 trial was where the donor was placed. Intramuscularly, Ad26.COV2.S was given either once or twice, 56 days apart.

V shed 2 bases and J 3 bases; nucleotides not matched to a gene: 6. Germline CDR1 LNHDA, CDR2 SQIVND (reference sequence). The CDR3 consists of 15 residues. Stated treatment: roughly 18 received Ad26.COV2.S at low or high dose, single or two shots; about 5 received placebo; per-sample allocation not given. Samples analyzed were those drawn on day 63 after the first vaccine or placebo injection. The donor was a Boston adult aged 18-55 years. Clones were read by immunoSEQ multiplex PCR, and TCRdb kept only the in-frame ones, dropping some. The data show about 400,000 clones, roughly four fifths seen once.

This chain links TRBV19 with TRBJ1-2; 7 nucleotides agree with TRBD1. The material sequenced was peripheral blood, taken in a trial of Ad26.COV2.S vaccine versus placebo. This sequence originates from a person between 18 and 60 years old who received the Ad26.COV2.S COVID-19 vaccine or a placebo. The CDR3 is CASSIWGQKYYGYTF. The DNA for the CDR3 is TGTGCCAGTAGTATATGGGGACAGAAATACTATGGCTACACCTTC.